This T cell receptor (beta chain) was sequenced in a study of technical replicates of blood from a handful of donors. Some clones are missing from TCRdb's copy, which holds only in-frame ones; the method was immunoSEQ multiplex PCR. Altogether about 76,000 clones are present, roughly 85% being singletons, with the ten largest covering around 5%. The sequenced sample consisted of PBMCs. This TCR came from a human donor in good health. Some clones in this sample may be carry-over from other donors' samples.

The CDR3 nucleotides read TGTGCCTGGAGTGAGGGGTTCAGTTCCTACGAGCAGTACTTC. Translated, it gives CAWSEGFSSYEQYF. V and J are TRBV30 and TRBJ2-7; perhaps TRBD1 as D (5 bases). This CDR3 contains 14 residues. Per the germline V gene, CDR1 is GTSNPN and CDR2 is SVGIG (reference sequence). The V end was cut by 1 base, the J end by 1 base, with 11 bases between.